These T cell receptor beta chains were read from a single sample in a study of shared clonotypes between healthy human individuals. Method: immunoSEQ multiplex PCR; TCRdb's copy keeps in-frame clones and lacks some. The repertoire has about 1.5 million clones, about 98% of them found once; the top ten carry 0.4% to 0.55%. The source material was naive CD4+ T cells sorted from blood. Receptors originate from a man aged 30 to 39 in good health. CDR3s include the opening cysteine and the closing phenylalanine or tryptophan. Each record gives: J gene, D gene, clone size, V gene, CDR3 protein, CDR3 DNA. A D gene is named only where the DNA matches it firmly. Size tells how often a clone was seen (once, few, many) or the class of an expanded clone, and some rows leave it out.

J gene: TRBJ2-5
D gene: TRBD1
clone size: NA
V gene: TRBV28
CDR3 protein: CASKKAGTGEETQYF
CDR3 DNA: TGTGCCAGTAAAAAGGCCGGGACAGGGGAAGAGACCCAGTACTTC

J gene: TRBJ2-3
D gene: TRBD2
clone size: NA
V gene: TRBV7-3
CDR3 protein: CASSLELAGADTQYF
CDR3 DNA: TGTGCCAGCAGCTTAGAACTAGCGGGGGCAGATACGCAGTATTTT

J gene: TRBJ2-7
D gene: TRBD2
clone size: once
V gene: TRBV10-2
CDR3 protein: CASSVISGRASYEQYF
CDR3 DNA: TGCGCCAGCAGTGTGATTAGCGGGAGGGCATCGTACGAGCAGTACTTC

J gene: TRBJ1-4
D gene: NA
clone size: NA
V gene: TRBV15
CDR3 protein: CATSRDLMAGLFF
CDR3 DNA: TGTGCCACCAGCAGAGATTTGATGGCGGGACTGTTTTTT

J gene: TRBJ2-2
D gene: NA
clone size: NA
V gene: TRBV9
CDR3 protein: CASSDDRTYTGELFF
CDR3 DNA: TGTGCCAGCAGCGACGACAGGACCTACACCGGGGAGCTGTTTTTT

J gene: TRBJ2-7
D gene: NA
clone size: once
V gene: TRBV9
CDR3 protein: CASSVAPRGYEQYF
CDR3 DNA: TGTGCCAGCAGCGTAGCTCCCCGTGGTTACGAGCAGTACTTC

J gene: TRBJ1-1
D gene: NA
clone size: NA
V gene: TRBV5-4
CDR3 protein: CASSLLRSNTEAFF
CDR3 DNA: TGTGCCAGCAGCCTGTTGCGGTCTAACACTGAAGCTTTCTTT

J gene: TRBJ2-1
D gene: TRBD2
clone size: NA
V gene: TRBV2
CDR3 protein: CASSEIPGTGTSNEQFF
CDR3 DNA: TGTGCCAGCAGTGAAATCCCCGGAACCGGGACTAGCAATGAGCAGTTCTTC

J gene: TRBJ1-1
D gene: NA
clone size: NA
V gene: TRBV28
CDR3 protein: CASSLLGGKTEAFF
CDR3 DNA: TGTGCCAGCAGTTTATTGGGGGGGAAGACTGAAGCTTTCTTT

J gene: TRBJ2-5
D gene: NA
clone size: NA
V gene: TRBV5-1
CDR3 protein: CASSLAGAGLQETQYF
CDR3 DNA: TGCGCCAGCAGTCTGGCGGGGGCGGGACTTCAGGAGACCCAGTACTTC

J gene: TRBJ2-7
D gene: NA
clone size: NA
V gene: TRBV7-6
CDR3 protein: CASSGIEGSGEQYF
CDR3 DNA: TGTGCCAGCAGCGGAATCGAGGGATCGGGCGAGCAGTACTTC

J gene: TRBJ2-3
D gene: NA
clone size: NA
V gene: TRBV5-4
CDR3 protein: CASSLEVQVNTDTQYF
CDR3 DNA: TGTGCCAGCAGCTTGGAGGTACAGGTAAACACAGATACGCAGTATTTT

J gene: TRBJ2-2
D gene: NA
clone size: once
V gene: TRBV29-1
CDR3 protein: CSVTAGSFTGELFF
CDR3 DNA: TGCAGCGTAACCGCCGGGAGTTTCACCGGGGAGCTGTTTTTT

J gene: TRBJ2-7
D gene: NA
clone size: NA
V gene: TRBV28
CDR3 protein: CASLGISYEQYF
CDR3 DNA: TGTGCCAGCCTGGGCATCTCCTACGAGCAGTACTTC

J gene: TRBJ1-5
D gene: NA
clone size: NA
V gene: TRBV6-1
CDR3 protein: CASRRGQGLYQPQHF
CDR3 DNA: TGTGCCAGCAGAAGAGGGCAGGGTCTGTATCAGCCCCAGCATTTT

J gene: TRBJ2-1
D gene: TRBD1
clone size: NA
V gene: TRBV7-7
CDR3 protein: CASSPGQGGEQFF
CDR3 DNA: TGTGCCAGCAGCCCCGGACAGGGCGGTGAGCAGTTCTTC

J gene: TRBJ2-7
D gene: TRBD1
clone size: NA
V gene: TRBV5-4
CDR3 protein: CASSPLQGNYEQYF
CDR3 DNA: TGTGCCAGCAGCCCTCTACAGGGGAACTACGAGCAGTACTTC

J gene: TRBJ2-2
D gene: TRBD1
clone size: NA
V gene: TRBV11-2
CDR3 protein: CASSLGADRDTGELFF
CDR3 DNA: TGTGCCAGCAGCTTAGGGGCGGACAGGGACACCGGGGAGCTGTTTTTT

J gene: TRBJ2-7
D gene: TRBD1
clone size: once
V gene: TRBV27
CDR3 protein: CASSPGQGVYSYEQYF
CDR3 DNA: TGTGCCAGCAGCCCGGGACAGGGGGTATACTCCTACGAGCAGTACTTC

J gene: TRBJ1-2
D gene: NA
clone size: NA
V gene: TRBV28
CDR3 protein: CASSSPGGGSYGYTF
CDR3 DNA: TGTGCCAGCAGTTCCCCCGGGGGAGGTAGCTATGGCTACACCTTC

J gene: TRBJ1-2
D gene: NA
clone size: NA
V gene: TRBV7-9
CDR3 protein: CASSVPGPSGYGYTF
CDR3 DNA: TGTGCCAGCAGCGTCCCGGGCCCCTCAGGCTATGGCTACACCTTC

J gene: TRBJ2-2
D gene: TRBD2
clone size: NA
V gene: TRBV4-1
CDR3 protein: CASSLRLAGGLGGTGELFF
CDR3 DNA: TGCGCCAGCAGCCTAAGACTAGCGGGAGGGCTAGGGGGCACCGGGGAGCTGTTTTTT

J gene: TRBJ1-5
D gene: NA
clone size: NA
V gene: TRBV27
CDR3 protein: CASSLSYRDGSNQPQHF
CDR3 DNA: TGTGCCAGCAGTTTATCTTACAGGGATGGGAGCAATCAGCCCCAGCATTTT

J gene: TRBJ1-3
D gene: NA
clone size: NA
V gene: TRBV9
CDR3 protein: CASSFRDGPGSGNTIYF
CDR3 DNA: TGTGCCAGCAGCTTCCGGGACGGGCCGGGATCTGGAAACACCATATATTTT

J gene: TRBJ2-7
D gene: NA
clone size: NA
V gene: TRBV15
CDR3 protein: CATSTQSRYEQYF
CDR3 DNA: TGTGCCACCAGCACACAATCACGGTACGAGCAGTACTTC

J gene: TRBJ2-3
D gene: NA
clone size: NA
V gene: TRBV28
CDR3 protein: CASSLLVATDTQYF
CDR3 DNA: TGTGCCAGCAGTTTATTAGTTGCGACAGATACGCAGTATTTT

J gene: TRBJ2-3
D gene: NA
clone size: NA
V gene: TRBV9
CDR3 protein: CASSVGAGTGGTDTQYF
CDR3 DNA: TGTGCCAGCAGCGTAGGAGCCGGGACCGGGGGCACAGATACGCAGTATTTT